These 24 T cell receptor beta chains came from one sample sequenced in a study of early T cells in non-severe SARS-CoV-2 infection. TCRdb used MiXCR to reprocess the 5' RACE reads, holding one entry per CDR3 protein. The table shows 32,000 or so distinct CDR3 sequences, with 5% to 6.5% occurring only once. Sequenced material: whole blood. These receptors all stem from an adult who was a healthcare worker with PCR-confirmed SARS-CoV-2 infection or an uninfected control (not recorded which).

This clonotype was counted many times. The J gene is TRBJ2-7, the V gene TRBV20-1, with 10 bases lining up with TRBD2. CDR1 and CDR2 (germline): DFQATT, SNEGSKA (reference sequence). The CDR3 consists of 15 residues. V dropped 1 base and J dropped 1; count of bases not matched to a gene: 4. The CDR3 here is CSARVAGGRSYEQYF. CDR3 nucleotides: TGCAGTGCTAGAGTAGCGGGAGGTAGGTCCTACGAGCAGTACTTC.

This clonotype was recorded at least ten times. V usage is TRBV25-1 and J usage is TRBJ2-1, with 9 bases identical to TRBD2. Trimming took 5 bases from V and 3 from J; bases not matched to a gene: 5. Germline V lookup: CDR1 MGHDK, CDR2 SYGVNS. The CDR3 extends over 15 amino acids. CDR3 sequence reads: CASSSFSGSYNEQFF. The CDR3 nucleotides read TGTGCCAGCAGTTCCTTTAGCGGGAGCTACAATGAGCAGTTCTTC. Looking up the rest from reference TRBV25-1 and TRBJ2-1 gives the full variable domain: EADIYQTPRYLVIGTGKKITLECSQTMGHDKMYWYQQDPGMELHLIHYSYGVNSTEKGDLSSESTVSRIRTEHFPLTLESARPSHTSQYLCASSSFSGSYNEQFFGPGTRLTVL.

Ten or more counts support this clonotype. Mismatch with germline at one junction end may stem from a read error. This sequence joins TRBV7-6 and TRBJ1-1, with unresolved D. Per the germline V gene, CDR1 is SGHVS and CDR2 is FNYEAQ. CDR3 length equals 12 residues. The CDR3 region is CASSFGDTEVFF. The CDR3, as DNA: TGTGCCAGCAGCTTCGGAGACACTGAAGTTTTCTTT.

The table lists this clonotype with many counts. This chain uses TRBV3-1 with TRBJ2-5, with 8 bases identical to TRBD1. Germline V gives CDR1 LGHDT, CDR2 YNNKEL (reference sequence). The CDR3 contains 14 residues. The V segment lost 5 bases and the J segment 5 bases; nucleotides outside the gene matches: 7. CDR3 protein: CASSNLQGGETQYF. CDR3 bases: TGTGCCAGCAGCAACCTACAGGGGGGCGAGACCCAGTACTTC.

This clonotype occurred many times. This sequence joins TRBV7-9 and TRBJ2-1; 8 nucleotides agree with TRBD2. CDR3 length: 14 residues. Germline V gene sequence: CDR1 SEHNR, CDR2 FQNEAQ (reference sequence). Losses at the gene ends were 5 bases for V and 7 bases for J; bases not matched to a gene: 7. Here the CDR3 DNA reads TGTGCCAGCAGCCGTAGCGGGATTGGTAATGAGCAGTTCTTC. This translates into CASSRSGIGNEQFF.

This clonotype has a count of ten or more. The chain's CDR3 is CASSLGGRTYEQYF. CDR3 DNA sequence: TGTGCCAGCAGCTTAGGCGGGAGAACCTACGAGCAGTACTTC. The chain carries TRBV11-2 and TRBJ2-7, with TRBD2 identical over 7 bases. The germline V gene has CDR1 SGHAT and CDR2 FQNNGV. The CDR3 totals 14 residues. Germline trimming cut 1 base from V and 2 bases from J; bases unmatched to any gene: 2.

This clonotype was recorded many times. The V call is TRBV30, the J call TRBJ2-7, with D perhaps being TRBD1 or TRBD2 (5 bases each). This CDR3 contains 13 residues. Trimming left V 5 bases short and J 4 bases short, with 15 bases between. Germline CDR1 is GTSNPN and CDR2 is SVGIG (reference sequence). The CDR3 region has the DNA TGTGCCTGGCTTACTAGGGGTAGTTACGAGCAGTACTTC. This translates into CAWLTRGSYEQYF.

This clonotype was seen many times. The V gene is TRBV10-3, the J gene TRBJ2-1, with D unresolved. V lost 3 bases and J 9 bases, leaving 12 bases between the germline ends. This CDR3 spans 13 amino acids. Germline CDR1 ENHRY, CDR2 SYGVKD. CDR3 coding DNA: TGTGCCATCAGTGACACGCCAGAGAGTGAGCAGTTCTTC. This gives the protein CAISDTPESEQFF.

The rearrangement uses TRBV5-1 and TRBJ1-1; the D gene is possibly TRBD1 (6 bases). Germline loops: CDR1 SGHRS, CDR2 YFSETQ. Trimming took 2 bases from V and 0 from J, leaving 8 bases between them. The CDR3 runs 14 residues. The CDR3 loop reads CASSLGQMNTEAFF. CDR3 in DNA: TGCGCCAGCAGCTTAGGACAGATGAACACTGAAGCTTTCTTT. The full variable domain, completed using reference TRBV5-1 and TRBJ1-1, is KAGVTQTPRYLIKTRGQQVTLSCSPISGHRSVSWYQQTPGQGLQFLFEYFSETQRNKGNFPGRFSGRQFSNSRSEMNVSTLELGDSALYLCASSLGQMNTEAFFGQGTRLTVV.

This clonotype was observed a few times. The chain carries TRBV27 and TRBJ2-7; maybe TRBD1 (6 bases). The germline V gene has CDR1 MNHEY and CDR2 SMNVEV (reference sequence). The germline V and J ends were trimmed by 3 bases and 4 bases, with 13 bases remaining between them. CDR3 length: 14 amino acids. The CDR3 loop is CASSFGGTRYEQYF. DNA of the CDR3: TGTGCCAGCAGTTTTGGTGGGACAAGATACGAGCAGTACTTC.

This clonotype has at least ten counts. This chain uses TRBV11-3 with TRBJ2-1; TRBD2 agrees at 8 bases. The V and J ends lost 0 bases and 8 bases, in that order; junction bases with no gene match: 12. Germline V lookup: CDR1 SGHNT, CDR2 YENEEA. The CDR3 is made up of 17 amino acids. The CDR3 DNA reads TGTGCCAGCAGCTTAGAAACTAGCGGCGGGAGGATCGATGAGCAGTTCTTC. It encodes CASSLETSGGRIDEQFF.

At least ten counts were recorded for this clonotype. The chain employs TRBV25-1 and TRBJ2-1, with D possibly being TRBD2 (6 bases). Trimming removed 1 base from V and 0 bases from J, with 10 bases in between. Germline V gene sequence: CDR1 MGHDK, CDR2 SYGVNS. The CDR3 extends over 16 amino acids. Written as DNA, the CDR3 is TGTGCCAGCAGTGAATTAGCGGATAGCTCCTACAATGAGCAGTTCTTC. Translation: CASSELADSSYNEQFF. Full variable domain (rest looked up from reference TRBV25-1 and TRBJ2-1): EADIYQTPRYLVIGTGKKITLECSQTMGHDKMYWYQQDPGMELHLIHYSYGVNSTEKGDLSSESTVSRIRTEHFPLTLESARPSHTSQYLCASSELADSSYNEQFFGPGTRLTVL.

By share of the sample, this clonotype is medium-sized. This rearrangement joins TRBV18 to TRBJ2-7; 7 bases are shared with TRBD1. CDR1 and CDR2 (germline): KGHSH, LQKENI. The junction had 2 bases not matched to a gene; V was cut back by 6 bases and J by 3 bases. The CDR3 extends over 12 amino acids. The CDR3 here is CASSPGGYEQYF. CDR3 nucleotides: TGTGCCAGCTCCCCAGGGGGCTACGAGCAGTACTTC. Combining the CDR3 with reference TRBV18 and TRBJ2-7 gives the whole variable domain NAGVMQNPRHLVRRRGQEARLRCSPMKGHSHVYWYRQLPEEGLKFMVYLQKENIIDESGMPKERFSAEFPKEGPSILRIQQVVRGDSAAYFCASSPGGYEQYFGPGTRLTVT.

This clonotype was observed at least ten times. The rearrangement links TRBV6-1 to TRBJ2-1; D may be TRBD1 (5 bases). Germline CDR1 MNHNS, CDR2 SASEGT. Trimming removed 2 bases from V and 9 bases from J, with 14 bases in between. The CDR3 consists of 14 residues. CDR3 in amino acids: CASSELRQGGEQFF. CDR3 sequence (DNA): TGTGCCAGCAGTGAATTGAGGCAGGGTGGTGAGCAGTTCTTC.

This clonotype was found many times. This chain links TRBV20-1 with TRBJ1-5; 8 nucleotides line up with TRBD1. Germline trimming cut 0 bases from V and 6 bases from J; bases unmatched to any gene: 7. The CDR3 sequence is 15 residues long. In germline, CDR1 is DFQATT, CDR2 SNEGSKA (reference sequence). The CDR3 sequence is CSARDRRQGAQPQHF. The DNA for the CDR3 is TGCAGTGCTAGAGATCGAAGGCAGGGGGCTCAGCCCCAGCATTTT.

This chain connects TRBV12-3 or TRBV12-4 to TRBJ2-7; D unclear. This CDR3 region has 13 residues. V was pared by 5 bases and J by 3 bases, with 11 bases between. The CDR3 loop reads CASSPIHGYEQYF. In DNA form, the CDR3 reads TGTGCCAGCAGTCCAATTCACGGCTACGAGCAGTACTTC.

This clonotype occurred many times. The rearrangement uses TRBV20-1 and TRBJ2-7; TRBD2 matches at 10 bases. Germline CDR1 reads DFQATT; CDR2 reads SNEGSKA (reference sequence). CDR3 length: 15 amino acids. J gave up 3 bases and V 0 bases, and 5 bases lay outside the gene matches. The CDR3 region is CSARDLAGDLYEQYF. The CDR3 DNA is TGCAGTGCTAGAGATCTAGCGGGAGACCTCTACGAGCAGTACTTC.

The table lists this clonotype with many counts. This chain uses TRBV7-9 with TRBJ2-1, with 10 bases aligning to TRBD2. V trimming: 4 bases; J trimming: 0 bases; junction bases outside the gene matches: 6. The CDR3 spans 17 residues. Per germline, CDR1 SEHNR and CDR2 FQNEAQ (reference sequence). The CDR3 spells CASSSKREGSSYNEQFF. The CDR3 DNA is TGTGCCAGCAGCTCGAAGCGGGAGGGGAGCTCCTACAATGAGCAGTTCTTC.

This clonotype occurred many times. This chain links TRBV7-3 with TRBJ1-1; unclear D gene. The CDR3 length is 14 residues. Germline loops: CDR1 SGHTA, CDR2 FQGTGA. The V gene lost 1 base and the J gene lost 4 bases, with 10 bases spanning the gap. The DNA for the CDR3 is TGTGCCAGCAGCTTAAAGCCCGGCGGCACTGAAGCTTTCTTT. It codes for CASSLKPGGTEAFF.

This clonotype was detected ten times or more. The chain joins TRBV5-1 to TRBJ1-1; no clear D. V gave up 5 bases and J gave up 11 bases, with 13 bases separating them. Germline CDR1 SGHRS, CDR2 YFSETQ. The CDR3 covers 11 residues. CDR3 DNA: TGCGCCAGCAGTTCCGCAGCGCAGGCTTTCTTT. Its protein product is CASSSAAQAFF.

This clonotype was detected ten times or more. V and J are TRBV20-1 and TRBJ2-2; 14 positions agree with TRBD2. Germline loops: CDR1 DFQATT, CDR2 SNEGSKA (reference sequence). The CDR3 consists of 15 residues. The V gene end was trimmed by 6 bases and the J gene end by 3 bases; junction bases not matched to a gene: 3. The CDR3 here is CSALGLAGDTGELFF. CDR3 in DNA: TGCAGTGCCCTGGGACTAGCGGGAGACACCGGGGAGCTGTTTTTT.

The CDR3 region has the DNA TGTGCCAGCAGCCAGGGGACAGCGATCCAAGAGACCCAGTACTTC. It translates to CASSQGTAIQETQYF. V is TRBV4-2 and J is TRBJ2-5, with TRBD1 matching over 7 bases. Trimming took 3 bases from V and 1 from J; bases not matched to a gene: 5. The CDR3 is made up of 15 amino acids. Germline V gives CDR1 LGHNA, CDR2 YNFKEQ.

Ten or more counts support this clonotype. CDR3 in amino acids: CASRRQGAYGEKLFF. The CDR3, as DNA: TGTGCCAGCAGGAGACAGGGGGCGTATGGTGAAAAACTGTTTTTT. The V call is TRBV12-3 or TRBV12-4, the J call TRBJ1-4; 10 bases fit TRBD1. V shed 6 bases, J shed 7 bases, and the junction held 8 bases outside the gene matches. The CDR3 has 15 residues.

There are many counts of this clonotype. The chain recombines TRBV7-9 with TRBJ2-7; D assignment may be TRBD1 or TRBD2 (5 bases each). V lost 4 bases and J 0 bases, leaving 19 bases between the germline ends. CDR3 length: 17 amino acids. CDR1 is SEHNR and CDR2 is FQNEAQ in the germline V gene (reference sequence). The DNA for the CDR3 is TGTGCCAGCAGCTCGTTCAGGGACCCTCGAAGCTCCTACGAGCAGTACTTC. This gives the protein CASSSFRDPRSSYEQYF. The variable domain in full, completed from reference TRBV7-9 and TRBJ2-7, reads DTGVSQNPRHKITKRGQNVTFRCDPISEHNRLYWYRQTLGQGPEFLTYFQNEAQLEKSRLLSDRFSAERPKGSFSTLEIQRTEQGDSAMYLCASSSFRDPRSSYEQYFGPGTRLTVT.